This T cell receptor (beta chain) was identified in a study of chemoradiotherapy in HPV16-positive cancers. Background on the study: Candidate HPV-specific clones and shared TCR motifs came from two HPV16-positive patients.

Generated by immunoSEQ multiplex PCR, the TCRdb table keeps only in-frame clones and is missing some. The sample records about 13,000 clones, about 85% being singletons. CDR3 length: 13 residues. V shed 8 bases and J shed 4 bases, with 11 bases lying between them. The germline gives CDR1 MNHEY, CDR2 SMNVEV (reference sequence). The source was blood, collected from a patient who underwent chemoradiotherapy. The clonotype was recovered from a human donor with HPV-associated anogenital cancer. The rearrangement uses TRBV27 and TRBJ1-4; D unclear. For the CDR3, the DNA is TGTGCCAGCCGGGCCACCCTTAATGAAAAACTGTTTTTT. This gives the protein CASRATLNEKLFF. Looking up the rest from reference TRBV27 and TRBJ1-4 gives the full variable domain: EAQVTQNPRYLITVTGKKLTVTCSQNMNHEYMSWYRQDPGLGLRQIYYSMNVEVTDKGDVPEGYKVSRKEKRNFPLILESPSPNQTSLYFCASRATLNEKLFFGSGTQLSVL.